What follows are 17 T cell receptor beta chains derived from one specimen sequenced in a study of blood T cell repertoires in COVID-19. Measured with immunoSEQ multiplex PCR; TCRdb has only the in-frame clones, and not every one. This table holds under 200,000 clones, 80% to 90% found once. Sequencing was carried out using PBMCs or T cells enriched from blood (not recorded which). The receptors were gathered from a man aged 45-60 years who had recovered from COVID-19.

J is TRBJ2-5 and V is TRBV5-4; 7 bases align to TRBD1. The ends lost 0 bases at V and 6 bases at J; junction bases unmatched: 5. The germline gives CDR1 SGHNT, CDR2 YYREEE (reference sequence). The CDR3 contains 14 residues. DNA of the CDR3: TGTGCCAGCAGCTTGGAGGGACAGAGCAAGACCCAGTACTTC. It codes for CASSLEGQSKTQYF.

This clone was counted only a few times. The gene calls are TRBV9 and TRBJ1-4, with D perhaps TRBD1 (5 bases). V dropped 3 bases and J dropped 0 bases, with 9 bases sitting between them. The CDR3 consists of 15 residues. The V gene's germline CDR1 is SGDLS and CDR2 YYNGEE. Here the CDR3 DNA reads TGTGCCAGCAGCGCAGGGCTTGCAACTAATGAAAAACTGTTTTTT. This translates into CASSAGLATNEKLFF.

CDR3 region: CASSWGNRGRNTEAFF. CDR3 bases: TGTGCCAGCAGTTGGGGGAACAGGGGGCGGAACACTGAAGCTTTCTTT. The V call is TRBV27, the J call TRBJ1-1, with TRBD1 matching 9 bases. The length of the CDR3 is 16 residues. Germline values: CDR1 MNHEY, CDR2 SMNVEV (reference sequence). After removal of 4 bases from V and 1 base from J, the junction contained 7 bases not matched to a gene.

The chain is built from TRBV4-2 and TRBJ2-1; possible D gene TRBD2, 5 bases. V lost 0 bases and J lost 7, with 13 bases in between. CDR3 size: 15 residues. Looked up from germline, CDR1 is LGHNA and CDR2 is YNFKEQ. CDR3 bases: TGTGCCAGCAGCCAAGAAGCGGCTCGGGTGAATGAGCAGTTCTTC. Amino acids: CASSQEAARVNEQFF.

The V gene is TRBV2, the J gene TRBJ2-1; 8 positions match TRBD2. Germline CDR1 SNHLY, CDR2 FYNNEI. The V segment lost 6 bases and the J segment 2 bases; nucleotides outside the gene matches: 9. CDR3 size: 16 residues. The DNA of the CDR3 is TGTGCCAGCAGGAGATATACGGGGGGGGCCTACAATGAGCAGTTCTTC. Translated, it gives CASRRYTGGAYNEQFF.

The chain carries TRBV11-2 and TRBJ1-2; possibly TRBD1 for D (6 bases). The CDR3 contains 15 residues. Germline V gene data show CDR1 as SGHAT and CDR2 as FQNNGV. V was shortened by 2 bases and J by 3 bases, with 13 bases between the two germline ends. The CDR3 DNA reads as TGTGCCAGCAGCTTACGAACAGGGTGGGACTATGGCTACACCTTC. Amino acids: CASSLRTGWDYGYTF.

The chain combines TRBV2 with TRBJ1-2, with TRBD1 as a possible D gene (5 bases). Trimming removed 5 bases at V and 2 bases at J, with 12 bases between. Germline V lookup: CDR1 SNHLY, CDR2 FYNNEI. CDR3 length equals 14 residues. CDR3 sequence (DNA): TGTGCCAGCAGTCCCGAGACAGCAAACTATGGCTACACCTTC. This encodes CASSPETANYGYTF. The variable domain in full, completed from reference TRBV2 and TRBJ1-2, reads EPEVTQTPSHQVTQMGQEVILRCVPISNHLYFYWYRQILGQKVEFLVSFYNNEISEKSEIFDDQFSVERPDGSNFTLKIRSTKLEDSAMYFCASSPETANYGYTFGSGTRLTVV.

In its sample, this clone was seen a few times. The rearrangement joins TRBV19 to TRBJ1-2; D possibly corresponds to TRBD1 (5 bases). In germline, CDR1 is LNHDA, CDR2 SQIVND (reference sequence). V lost 3 bases to trimming and J lost 6 bases, with 14 bases between them. The length of the CDR3 is 14 residues. The CDR3 coding sequence is TGTGCCAGTAGTATTTCGGACACTTCAGATGGCTACACCTTC. The encoded protein is CASSISDTSDGYTF.

Only one count was recorded for this clone. This chain links TRBV29-1 with TRBJ1-2, with D maybe TRBD1 (5 bases). There are 12 residues in the CDR3. V was clipped by 1 base and J by 8 bases, with 11 bases between them. CDR1 is SQVTM, CDR2 ANQGSEA, per germline. The CDR3 DNA follows: TGCAGCGTTGAAGTCCTAGGGGTGGGCTACACCTTC. Translation gives CSVEVLGVGYTF.

This clone was seen once. The chain has TRBV5-1 and TRBJ2-2; the match to TRBD1 covers 8 bases. V shed 0 bases and J 6 bases; nucleotides not matched to a gene: 4. Germline V gene lookup returns CDR1 SGHRS and CDR2 YFSETQ. The CDR3 has 15 amino acids. This CDR3 is CASSLVAGGAGELFF. The CDR3 bases are TGCGCCAGCAGCTTGGTCGCAGGGGGCGCCGGGGAGCTGTTTTTT. The full variable domain, rest sourced from reference TRBV5-1 and TRBJ2-2, is KAGVTQTPRYLIKTRGQQVTLSCSPISGHRSVSWYQQTPGQGLQFLFEYFSETQRNKGNFPGRFSGRQFSNSRSEMNVSTLELGDSALYLCASSLVAGGAGELFFGEGSRLTVL.

V and J are TRBV5-1 and TRBJ2-5; 8 bases fit TRBD1. The CDR3 extends over 14 amino acids. Looked up from germline, CDR1 is SGHRS and CDR2 is YFSETQ. The V and J ends lost 4 bases and 4 bases, in that order; junction bases with no gene match: 6. The CDR3 reads CASSILDRGETQYF. The CDR3 DNA follows: TGCGCCAGCAGCATACTTGACAGGGGAGAGACCCAGTACTTC.

This clone appeared a single time. CDR3 in amino acids: CASGGGLAGGQNTGELFF. Written as DNA, the CDR3 is TGTGCCAGCGGAGGCGGGCTAGCGGGGGGCCAAAACACCGGGGAGCTGTTTTTT. The chain recombines TRBV9 with TRBJ2-2; the match to TRBD2 covers 11 bases. The CDR3 is 18 amino acids. Germline CDR1 SGDLS, CDR2 YYNGEE. V lost 7 bases, J lost 2 bases, and 13 bases stayed unmatched. Complete variable domain (other parts from reference TRBV9 and TRBJ2-2): DSGVTQTPKHLITATGQRVTLRCSPRSGDLSVYWYQQSLDQGLQFLIQYYNGEERAKGNILERFSAQQFPDLHSELNLSSLELGDSALYFCASGGGLAGGQNTGELFFGEGSRLTVL.

This chain links TRBV3-1 (or the pseudogene TRBV3-2) with TRBJ2-7; no clear D gene. The CDR3 totals 15 residues. Looked up from germline, CDR1 is LGHDT and CDR2 is YNNKEL (reference sequence). The germline V and J ends were trimmed by 0 bases and 0 bases, with 9 bases remaining between them. CDR3 sequence reads: CASSQDQAYSYEQYF. CDR3 DNA sequence: TGTGCCAGCAGCCAAGATCAGGCCTACTCCTACGAGCAGTACTTC.

The chain links TRBV6-5 to TRBJ1-1; 9 bases are shared with TRBD1. The germline gives CDR1 MNHEY, CDR2 SVGAGI. V trimming: 6 bases; J trimming: 6 bases; junction bases outside the gene matches: 8. The length of the CDR3 is 14 residues. Written as DNA, the CDR3 is TGTGCCAGCAGAGGGGACAGGGTCTTACCTGAAGCTTTCTTT. This translates into CASRGDRVLPEAFF.

V gene TRBV5-5 combines with J gene TRBJ1-5; 7 nucleotides line up with TRBD1. This CDR3 has 14 residues. CDR1 is SGHKS and CDR2 is YYEKEE in the germline V gene (reference sequence). After removal of 6 bases from V and 3 bases from J, the junction contained 6 bases not matched to a gene. The CDR3 here is CASNKGQNNQPQHF. The CDR3 DNA follows: TGTGCCAGCAATAAGGGACAGAACAATCAGCCCCAGCATTTT.

The chain recombines TRBV7-2 with TRBJ1-4; TRBD1 matches 7 bases. Trimming took 2 bases from V and 7 from J; bases not matched to a gene: 7. This CDR3 has 15 amino acids. CDR1 is SGHTA, CDR2 FQGNSA, per germline. The CDR3 reads CASSLPGTAGEKLFF. In nucleotides, the CDR3 is TGTGCCAGCAGCTTACCCGGGACAGCGGGTGAAAAACTGTTTTTT.

The V call is TRBV10-3, the J call TRBJ2-1; 7 nucleotides align to TRBD1. V trimming: 5 bases; J trimming: 7 bases; junction bases outside the gene matches: 2. The CDR3 runs to 12 residues. CDR1 is ENHRY and CDR2 is SYGVKD in the germline V gene. This CDR3 reads CAISWDSNEQFF. The CDR3 bases are TGTGCCATCAGTTGGGACAGTAATGAGCAGTTCTTC.